The T cell receptor (beta chain) described here comes from a study of cytomegalovirus exposure and HLA in healthy donors. Study-level results: Confirmation in vitro established that three CMV-associated chains were specific for CMV antigens. Most TCR sequences were seen very rarely across donors, but some public TCRs occurred in many.

Data came from immunoSEQ multiplex PCR; TCRdb stores just in-frame clones and leaves some out. The top ten hold more than 10% of the sample, which has under 250,000 clones, about 90% seen once. The table lists this clone with a count of one. Its target is not known. The same CDR3 arises from other DNA sequences in this sample as well. Germline lookup yields CDR1 MNHEY and CDR2 SVGAGI. This CDR3 contains 12 residues. The trim removed 5 bases at V and 6 bases at J, leaving 3 bases unmatched. Donors were drawn from the approximately 110-subject validation cohort, separate from the approximately 680-subject first cohort.

The rearrangement joins TRBV6-5 to TRBJ2-7; 8 bases line up with TRBD1. The clonotype originates from a man between 18 and 35 years old in good health and CMV-seropositive. Sample: PBMCs. DNA for the CDR3: TGTGCCAGCAGTCGAACAGGGGGCGAGCAGTACTTC. Translating gives CASSRTGGEQYF.